These 17 T cell receptor beta chains came from one sample sequenced in a study of T cells in Graves' hyperthyroidism and ophthalmopathy. Authors of the study amplified TCR beta CDR3 regions from RNA transcripts. When the TCR CDR3 underwent first-round RT-PCR, the HTBI primer set was used. TCRdb reprocessed the multiplex PCR reads via MiXCR and lists one record per CDR3 protein. This table has roughly 570,000 distinct CDR3 sequences, about 43% appearing once. Sequencing used peripheral blood or thyroid tissue (not recorded which). These receptors were obtained from a woman between 18 and 29 years old with Graves' hyperthyroidism.

The V call is TRBV27, the J call TRBJ1-6; 8 bases fit TRBD1. CDR1 and CDR2 from the germline V gene are MNHEY and SMNVEV (reference sequence). With V trimmed by 7 bases and J by 7 bases, 12 bases remained unmatched. The CDR3 runs 16 residues. Here the CDR3 reads CASKKNQGAYNSPLHF. The CDR3 bases are TGTGCCAGCAAAAAGAACCAGGGGGCATACAATTCACCCCTCCACTTT.

At least ten counts were recorded for this clonotype. V gene TRBV20-1 combines with J gene TRBJ1-2; the D is unclear. This CDR3 spans 12 amino acids. V dropped 5 bases and J dropped 7 bases, with 14 bases sitting between them. Germline CDR1 DFQATT, CDR2 SNEGSKA (reference sequence). The CDR3 DNA reads TGCAGTGCTGCCGTGGGTGCTTCTGGCTACACCTTC. Translated: CSAAVGASGYTF.

In this sample, this clonotype turned up a few times. The J gene is TRBJ2-3, the V gene TRBV7-8; 8 nucleotides match TRBD1. V was clipped by 5 bases and J by 0 bases; unmatched bases: 7. Germline V lookup: CDR1 SGHVS, CDR2 FQNEAQ. CDR3 size: 16 residues. CDR3 residues: CASSPAGGPSTDTQYF. The CDR3 DNA is TGTGCCAGCAGCCCAGCAGGGGGCCCTAGCACAGATACGCAGTATTTT.

This clonotype has a handful of counts. The CDR3 loop reads CAWKVREGLEQYF. For the CDR3, the DNA is TGTGCCTGGAAAGTGAGGGAGGGCCTCGAGCAGTACTTC. The chain recombines TRBV30 with TRBJ2-7; 7 nucleotides line up with TRBD2. V gave up 4 bases and J gave up 6 bases; unmatched junction bases: 9. CDR1 is GTSNPN, CDR2 SVGIG, per germline (reference sequence). CDR3 length: 13 amino acids.

V usage is TRBV2 and J usage is TRBJ2-7; 10 bases line up with TRBD2. CDR3 size: 15 residues. V gave up 5 bases and J gave up 4 bases; unmatched junction bases: 8. Per the germline V gene, CDR1 is SNHLY and CDR2 is FYNNEI. Here the CDR3 reads CASSYRAGGAYEQYF. The CDR3 nucleotides are TGTGCCAGCAGTTATAGAGCGGGAGGGGCGTACGAGCAGTACTTC.

The V and J genes are TRBV5-1 and TRBJ2-7; D remains unclear. The germline V gene has CDR1 SGHRS and CDR2 YFSETQ. The ends were cut back, 2 bases at V and 4 bases at J, with 7 bases in the middle. The CDR3 is 12 residues long. The CDR3 DNA sequence: TGCGCCAGCAGCTTCGGCCTATACGAGCAGTACTTC. Its translation is CASSFGLYEQYF.

This rearrangement joins TRBV7-9 to TRBJ2-4; a weak D match, TRBD2 (6 bases). Germline CDR1 SEHNR, CDR2 FQNEAQ (reference sequence). The CDR3 covers 15 residues. Trimming took off 1 base at V and 7 bases at J, with 14 bases between the two ends. CDR3 nucleotides: TGTGCCAGCAGCTTAGGGGGGGTGAATTGGAACATTCAGTACTTC. This codes for CASSLGGVNWNIQYF.

This clonotype was detected many times. V is TRBV20-1 and J is TRBJ1-6, with 7 bases aligning to TRBD1. V shed 8 bases, J shed 0 bases, and the junction held 4 bases outside the gene matches. Per germline, CDR1 DFQATT and CDR2 SNEGSKA (reference sequence). The CDR3 totals 14 residues. CDR3 in DNA: TGCAGTCCGGACAGGAGCTCCTATAATTCACCCCTCCACTTT. Translated, it gives CSPDRSSYNSPLHF.

This clonotype was recorded many times. This chain uses TRBV13 with TRBJ1-3; 7 bases fit TRBD1. The ends lost 4 bases at V and 2 bases at J; junction bases unmatched: 5. The germline V gene has CDR1 PRHDT and CDR2 FYEKMQ (reference sequence). The CDR3 consists of 15 residues. CDR3 nucleotide sequence: TGTGCCAGCAGCTCCAGGGGGTATACTGGAAACACCATATATTTT. Translating it yields CASSSRGYTGNTIYF.

In its sample, this clonotype was seen many times. The genes are TRBV20-1 and TRBJ2-7; 8 bases match TRBD2. V lost 0 bases, J lost 5 bases, and 9 bases stayed unmatched. The germline V gene encodes CDR1 DFQATT and CDR2 SNEGSKA (reference sequence). The CDR3 sequence is 15 residues long. As DNA, the CDR3 is TGCAGTGCTAGAGATGCTGTCGGGAGGGGCAACGAGCAGTACTTC. Encoded protein: CSARDAVGRGNEQYF.

CDR3 in amino acids: CSVETSGPSYEQYF. DNA for the CDR3: TGCAGCGTTGAGACTAGCGGTCCCTCCTACGAGCAGTACTTC. The J gene is TRBJ2-7, the V gene TRBV29-1; 9 nucleotides agree with TRBD2. Germline-derived CDR1 and CDR2 are SQVTM and ANQGSEA. The CDR3 length is 14 residues. Germline trimming cut 3 bases from V and 0 bases from J; bases unmatched to any gene: 3.

This clonotype occurred many times. This chain uses TRBV7-2 with TRBJ1-2, with D unclear. The CDR3 is 18 residues long. Looked up from germline, CDR1 is SGHTA and CDR2 is FQGNSA. Trimming took off 1 base at V and 3 bases at J, with 21 bases between the two ends. The CDR3 DNA sequence: TGTGCCAGCAGCTTAGAGGGTATTTCGGGCAGTTTTGACTATGGCTACACCTTC. It yields the protein CASSLEGISGSFDYGYTF.

The chain has TRBV7-9 and TRBJ2-5; TRBD2 is a possible D gene (6 bases). The CDR3 has 13 amino acids. Trimming shortened V by 1 base and J by 7 bases, and 10 bases separated the two germline ends. CDR1 is SEHNR and CDR2 is FQNEAQ in the germline V gene (reference sequence). CDR3 in amino acids: CASSLVQGGTQYF. CDR3 in DNA: TGTGCCAGCAGCTTAGTTCAGGGAGGGACCCAGTACTTC.

This clonotype was counted a few times. V gene TRBV4-3 combines with J gene TRBJ2-2, with TRBD2 identical over 10 bases. V dropped 2 bases and J dropped 4; count of bases not matched to a gene: 10. The CDR3 totals 18 residues. Germline CDR1 LGHNA, CDR2 YSLEER. The CDR3 is CASSQCCLAGVSTGELFF. CDR3 in DNA: TGCGCCAGCAGCCAATGTTGTCTAGCGGGAGTGAGCACCGGGGAGCTGTTTTTT.

At least ten counts were recorded for this clonotype. The CDR3 region is CASSEALATGETQYF. CDR3 in DNA: TGTGCCAGCAGTGAAGCTCTAGCGACGGGCGAGACCCAGTACTTC. This chain uses TRBV2 with TRBJ2-5; possible D gene TRBD2, 6 bases. CDR3 length: 15 amino acids. The ends were cut back, 0 bases at V and 5 bases at J, with 13 bases in the middle. CDR1 is SNHLY, CDR2 FYNNEI, per germline.

This clonotype was seen many times. This sequence joins TRBV7-9 and TRBJ1-1, with 8 bases lining up with TRBD1. CDR1 SEHNR and CDR2 FQNEAQ come from the germline V gene (reference sequence). With 5 bases clipped from V and 1 base from J, the junction kept 6 bases outside the gene matches. The CDR3 covers 15 residues. In DNA, the CDR3 is TGTGCCAGCAGCCCAGAGGGACAGGAGAACACTGAAGCTTTCTTT. Protein: CASSPEGQENTEAFF.

Ten or more counts support this clonotype. CDR3 nucleotide sequence: TGTGCCACCGGGGACAGGAATGAACGAATACCGGGGCAGTACTTC. Its translation: CATGDRNERIPGQYF. The genes are TRBV19 and TRBJ2-7, with 8 bases fitting TRBD1. In germline, CDR1 is LNHDA, CDR2 SQIVND (reference sequence). Trimming removed 10 bases from V and 9 bases from J; junction bases left unmatched: 20. This CDR3 contains 15 residues.